This T cell receptor beta chain derives from a study of shared clonotypes between healthy human individuals. Study-level results: Generally, naive subsets came out with larger estimated richness than memory subsets. Rarefaction gave evidence that sorted-subset sequencing remained incomplete despite large depth.

V shed 9 bases and J shed 7 bases, with 7 bases lying between them. Germline V gives CDR1 MDHEN, CDR2 SYDVKM. The CDR3 runs 10 residues. Sequencing was at deep level. A roughly 200 ng quantity of DNA, 29,000 or so T cell genomes, went into the sorted-subset replicate PCRs. Libraries were prepared by immunoSEQ multiplex PCR; TCRdb keeps only in-frame clonotypes and omits some of them. The profile shows some 2,500,000 clones, roughly 92% of them singletons. This clone has just a few counts. Its antigen is undetermined. The sequence came from a man in his late teens or twenties in good health. Some clones in this sample may be carry-over from other donors' samples. The chain couples TRBV28 to TRBJ2-1; tentatively, D is TRBD1 (5 bases). The sequenced sample was naive CD4+ T cells from PBMCs. Subset given: CD45RA+ positively selected. The CDR3 protein is CASQGNEQFF. Written as DNA, the CDR3 is TGTGCCAGTCAGGGTAATGAGCAGTTCTTC. Complete variable domain (other parts from reference TRBV28 and TRBJ2-1): DVKVTQSSRYLVKRTGEKVFLECVQDMDHENMFWYRQDPGLGLRLIYFSYDVKMKEKGDIPEGYSVSREKKERFSLILESASTNQTSMYLCASQGNEQFFGPGTRLTVL.